The sequence of this T cell receptor beta chain was determined in a study of OX40 agonist ivuxolimab in advanced cancers. Whole-study findings and limits: Doses of 0.1 to 3.0 mg/kg were accompanied by clonal expansion of CD4+ and CD8+ blood T cells by week 6. The study found that CD8+ T cells averaged more expanded clones than CD4+.

Clones were sequenced by immunoSEQ multiplex PCR, and TCRdb holds only the in-frame ones, with some missing. The table records tens of thousands of clones, 70% to 90% of them present only once. Worth noting for this clone: Its target is unknown.

With V trimmed by 4 bases and J by 7 bases, 4 bases remained unmatched. From germline, CDR1 is LGHNA and CDR2 YSLEER. The CDR3 is 15 residues long. The source is an adult with an advanced solid tumor such as melanoma, head and neck, liver or kidney cancer. This sequence joins TRBV4-3 and TRBJ2-5; 15 bases align to TRBD2. Sequencing was performed on CD4+ or CD8+ T cells sorted from blood, taken in a trial of the OX40 agonist ivuxolimab. The CDR3 DNA reads as TGCGCCAGCAGCCTCAGGACTAGCGGGAGGGGGACCCAGTACTTC. It encodes CASSLRTSGRGTQYF.